This TCR beta chain was observed in a study of T-cell reconstitution after alpha-beta-depleted transplantation in children. CDR3 length: 12 residues. V lost 4 bases and J 4 bases, leaving 7 bases between the germline ends. CDR1 is SNHLY and CDR2 is FYNNEI in the germline V gene. Researchers prepared the TCRbeta library using unique molecular identifiers, the study reports. TCRdb reanalysed the PCR reads using MiXCR and keeps one entry per CDR3 protein. The sample has about 360,000 distinct CDR3 sequences; 13% are singletons. The V and J genes are TRBV2 and TRBJ1-2, with D hard to call. The receptor's source is a human donor who donated a stem cell graft to a child with Fanconi anemia. The source material was PBMCs, sampled from the stem cell graft. The CDR3 nucleotides are TGTGCCAGCAGTGTATCTACCTATGGCTACACCTTC. This translates into CASSVSTYGYTF.